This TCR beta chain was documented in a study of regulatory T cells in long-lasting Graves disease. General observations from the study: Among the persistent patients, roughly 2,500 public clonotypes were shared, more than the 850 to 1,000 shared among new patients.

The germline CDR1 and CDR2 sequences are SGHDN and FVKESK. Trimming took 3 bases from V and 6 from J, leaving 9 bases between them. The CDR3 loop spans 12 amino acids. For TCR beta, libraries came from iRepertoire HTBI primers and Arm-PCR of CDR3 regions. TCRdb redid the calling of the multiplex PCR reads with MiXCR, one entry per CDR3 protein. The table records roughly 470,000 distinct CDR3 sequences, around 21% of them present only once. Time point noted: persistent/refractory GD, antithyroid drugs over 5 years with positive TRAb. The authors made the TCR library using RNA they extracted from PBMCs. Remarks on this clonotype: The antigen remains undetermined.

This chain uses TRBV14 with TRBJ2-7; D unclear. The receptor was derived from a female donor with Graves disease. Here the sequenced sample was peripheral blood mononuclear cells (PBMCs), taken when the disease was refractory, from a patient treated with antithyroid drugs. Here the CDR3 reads CASSQSSLEQYF. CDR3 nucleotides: TGTGCCAGCAGCCAGAGTTCGCTCGAGCAGTACTTC. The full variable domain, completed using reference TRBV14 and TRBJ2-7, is EAGVTQFPSHSVIEKGQTVTLRCDPISGHDNLYWYRRVMGKEIKFLLHFVKESKQDESGMPNNRFLAERTGGTYSTLKVQPAELEDSGVYFCASSQSSLEQYFGPGTRLTVT.